The 26 T cell receptor beta chains below all came from one sample that was sequenced in a study of blood T cell repertoires in COVID-19. The method was immunoSEQ multiplex PCR; TCRdb's version includes in-frame clones alone and lacks a portion of them. Of 150,000 or so clones in the sample, approximately 80% were seen once. The sample taken for sequencing was peripheral blood. Source of these receptors: a man aged 65-85 years who had recovered from COVID-19.

V usage is TRBV6-5 and J usage is TRBJ1-6, with D tentatively TRBD1 (6 bases). The CDR3 loop spans 14 amino acids. From germline, CDR1 is MNHEY and CDR2 SVGAGI. V was shortened by 3 bases and J by 9 bases, with 12 bases between the two germline ends. CDR3 loop: CASSYARGGSPLHF. The CDR3 DNA is TGTGCCAGCAGTTATGCCAGGGGTGGTTCACCCCTCCACTTT.

The CDR3: CASSYWAGGSYNEQFF. CDR3 DNA sequence: TGTGCCAGCAGTTACTGGGCGGGAGGTTCATACAATGAGCAGTTCTTC. V gene TRBV6-2 or TRBV6-3 combines with J gene TRBJ2-1; the match to TRBD2 covers 8 bases. V lost 1 base, J lost 4 bases, and 6 bases stayed unmatched. This CDR3 region has 16 residues. CDR1 is MNHEY, CDR2 SVGEGT, per germline.

The chain joins TRBV5-4 to TRBJ1-6, with D possibly TRBD1 on 6 matching bases. Per germline, CDR1 SGHNT and CDR2 YYREEE (reference sequence). V was cut by 4 bases and J by 0 bases, with 20 bases left in between. This CDR3 spans 19 amino acids. The CDR3 region has the DNA TGTGCCAGCAGCAGACGTCAGGGGTCTCCGAGCTCCTATAATTCACCCCTCCACTTT. Its protein is CASSRRQGSPSSYNSPLHF. Using reference TRBV5-4 and TRBJ1-6 for the parts outside the CDR3, the full variable domain is ETGVTQSPTHLIKTRGQQVTLRCSSQSGHNTVSWYQQALGQGPQFIFQYYREEENGRGNFPPRFSGLQFPNYSSELNVNALELDDSALYLCASSRRQGSPSSYNSPLHFGNGTRLTVT.

This chain connects TRBV4-3 to TRBJ1-1; 7 bases fit TRBD1. CDR3 length equals 14 residues. Germline CDR1 LGHNA, CDR2 YSLEER. Trimming cost V 3 bases and J 2 bases; bases outside gene matches: 3. This CDR3 reads CASSHTGANTEAFF. CDR3 sequence (DNA): TGCGCCAGCAGCCATACAGGGGCTAACACTGAAGCTTTCTTT.

Written as DNA, the CDR3 is TGTGCCAGCAGCTTGACAGGAGCGTACAATGAGCAGTTCTTC. This sequence encodes CASSLTGAYNEQFF. V and J are TRBV7-9 and TRBJ2-1; a weak D match, TRBD1 (6 bases). Trimming stripped 3 bases from V and 4 bases from J, with 10 bases between. CDR3 size: 14 residues. Germline V lookup: CDR1 SEHNR, CDR2 FQNEAQ (reference sequence). The full variable domain, its missing parts supplied by reference TRBV7-9 and TRBJ2-1, is DTGVSQNPRHKITKRGQNVTFRCDPISEHNRLYWYRQTLGQGPEFLTYFQNEAQLEKSRLLSDRFSAERPKGSFSTLEIQRTEQGDSAMYLCASSLTGAYNEQFFGPGTRLTVL.

The chain joins TRBV11-2 to TRBJ2-1; TRBD2 is a possible D gene (6 bases). CDR1 and CDR2 from the germline V gene are SGHAT and FQNNGV. V was clipped by 4 bases and J by 9 bases, with 16 bases between them. The length of the CDR3 is 14 residues. The CDR3 nucleotides are TGTGCCAGCAGCTCAACATCGGGAGAGGTTGAGCAGTTCTTC. Its translation is CASSSTSGEVEQFF. Supplemented by reference TRBV11-2 and TRBJ2-1, the full variable domain reads EAGVAQSPRYKIIEKRQSVAFWCNPISGHATLYWYQQILGQGPKLLIQFQNNGVVDDSQLPKDRFSAERLKGVDSTLKIQPAKLEDSAVYLCASSSTSGEVEQFFGPGTRLTVL.

This chain joins TRBV19 and TRBJ2-4; D possibly corresponds to TRBD1 (6 bases). The CDR3 is 19 residues long. The V and J ends lost 9 bases and 0 bases respectively, with 27 bases between them. CDR1 is LNHDA and CDR2 is SQIVND in the germline V gene (reference sequence). The CDR3 here is CASTSNMWDIGLAKNIQYF. DNA for the CDR3: TGTGCCAGCACATCCAACATGTGGGACATAGGACTAGCCAAAAACATTCAGTACTTC. Filled out from reference TRBV19 and TRBJ2-4, the complete variable domain reads DGGITQSPKYLFRKEGQNVTLSCEQNLNHDAMYWYRQDPGQGLRLIYYSQIVNDFQKGDIAEGYSVSREKKESFPLTVTSAQKNPTAFYLCASTSNMWDIGLAKNIQYFGAGTRLSVL.

The chain is built from TRBV2 and TRBJ2-5; a weak D match, TRBD2 (6 bases). This CDR3 contains 14 residues. The V gene lost 7 bases and the J gene lost 1 base, with 13 bases spanning the gap. Germline lookup yields CDR1 SNHLY and CDR2 FYNNEI. CDR3 residues: CASNRGGAQETQYF. CDR3 DNA: TGTGCCAGCAACCGCGGCGGGGCCCAAGAGACCCAGTACTTC.

V and J are TRBV3-1 (or the pseudogene TRBV3-2) and TRBJ2-5; the match to TRBD2 covers 11 bases. V lost 4 bases and J lost 2; bases outside the gene matches: 3. This CDR3 has 15 residues. Germline V CDR1 and CDR2: LGHDT, YNNKEL (reference sequence). The CDR3 spells CASSPRLAGQETQYF. DNA of the CDR3: TGTGCCAGCAGCCCAAGACTAGCGGGGCAAGAGACCCAGTACTTC.

The rearrangement joins TRBV20-1 to TRBJ2-7; TRBD2 is a possible D gene (6 bases). Trimming took off 5 bases at V and 6 bases at J, with 11 bases between the two ends. This CDR3 contains 11 residues. CDR1 DFQATT and CDR2 SNEGSKA come from the germline V gene (reference sequence). As DNA, the CDR3 is TGCAGTGCTGCCCGGGGGACCGAGCAGTACTTC. The encoded protein is CSAARGTEQYF.

J is TRBJ1-2 and V is TRBV5-6; 9 bases align to TRBD1. Germline-derived CDR1 and CDR2 are SGHDT and YYEEEE. The CDR3 length is 13 residues. V lost 5 bases, J lost 5 bases, and 4 bases stayed unmatched. CDR3 bases: TGTGCCAGCAGATCAGGGACAGGGTATGGCTACACCTTC. This translates into CASRSGTGYGYTF.

The sample holds one count of this clone. The chain recombines TRBV30 with TRBJ2-3, with 10 nucleotides matching TRBD2. Germline V gene sequence: CDR1 GTSNPN, CDR2 SVGIG (reference sequence). Germline trimming cut 0 bases from V and 2 bases from J; bases unmatched to any gene: 5. There are 16 residues in the CDR3. The CDR3 sequence: CAWSVWLAGDTDTQYF. The CDR3 bases are TGTGCCTGGAGTGTGTGGCTAGCGGGAGACACAGATACGCAGTATTTT.

The rearrangement joins TRBV27 to TRBJ2-3; 9 bases map to TRBD2. This CDR3 comprises 14 residues. The germline gives CDR1 MNHEY, CDR2 SMNVEV (reference sequence). The J segment lost 15 bases and the V segment lost 4 bases, leaving 14 bases of the junction unmatched. CDR3 sequence: CASSSANLAGLGYF. The CDR3 DNA follows: TGTGCCAGCAGTTCCGCTAATCTAGCGGGATTGGGCTATTTT.

The J gene is TRBJ1-2, the V gene TRBV2; TRBD1 might be the D (6 bases). Germline V lookup: CDR1 SNHLY, CDR2 FYNNEI. Trimming removed 7 bases at V and 3 bases at J, with 9 bases between. The CDR3 contains 12 residues. The CDR3 region is CASIQGDYGYTF. DNA for the CDR3: TGTGCCAGCATACAGGGTGACTATGGCTACACCTTC.

In DNA form, the CDR3 reads TGCAGTGCTAGTACGGGTTCTGAGCCCTACAATGAGCAGTTCTTC. This gives the protein CSASTGSEPYNEQFF. The rearrangement uses TRBV20-1 and TRBJ2-1; D remains unclear. V gave up 3 bases and J gave up 2 bases, with 14 bases separating them. Germline lookup yields CDR1 DFQATT and CDR2 SNEGSKA (reference sequence). This CDR3 has 15 amino acids.

The CDR3 region is CASSVGQGGTGELFF. The CDR3 coding sequence is TGTGCCAGCAGCGTAGGCCAGGGAGGGACCGGGGAGCTGTTTTTT. The rearrangement joins TRBV9 to TRBJ2-2, with TRBD2 matching 7 bases. Germline trimming cut 0 bases from V and 5 bases from J; bases unmatched to any gene: 4. Looked up from germline, CDR1 is SGDLS and CDR2 is YYNGEE. The CDR3 spans 15 residues.

The chain recombines TRBV9 with TRBJ2-3; 10 nucleotides agree with TRBD2. The J segment lost 0 bases and the V segment lost 4 bases, leaving 5 bases of the junction unmatched. This CDR3 has 16 residues. Germline V gene lookup returns CDR1 SGDLS and CDR2 YYNGEE. CDR3 in DNA: TGTGCCAGCAGCCCAGGGACTAGCGCTAGCACAGATACGCAGTATTTT. Its protein is CASSPGTSASTDTQYF. The entire variable domain, with the rest obtained from reference TRBV9 and TRBJ2-3, is as follows: DSGVTQTPKHLITATGQRVTLRCSPRSGDLSVYWYQQSLDQGLQFLIQYYNGEERAKGNILERFSAQQFPDLHSELNLSSLELGDSALYFCASSPGTSASTDTQYFGPGTRLTVL.

V and J are TRBV5-1 and TRBJ2-2, with 16 bases identical to TRBD2. Germline V gives CDR1 SGHRS, CDR2 YFSETQ. The J segment lost 3 bases and the V segment lost 3 bases, leaving 11 bases of the junction unmatched. The CDR3 runs 20 residues. The CDR3 bases are TGCGCCAGCAGCTCAGCCGGGACTAGCGGGAGGGCCGGTTACACCGGGGAGCTGTTTTTT. This gives the protein CASSSAGTSGRAGYTGELFF.

The rearrangement links TRBV10-3 to TRBJ1-3; D not certain. V was cut by 3 bases and J by 0 bases, with 15 bases left in between. Germline CDR1 is ENHRY and CDR2 is SYGVKD. The CDR3 loop spans 17 amino acids. Written as DNA, the CDR3 is TGTGCCATCAGTGAACCTTGGGAGGCGCGCTCTGGAAACACCATATATTTT. As protein: CAISEPWEARSGNTIYF.

The rearrangement uses TRBV4-2 and TRBJ1-2, with D tentatively TRBD1 (5 bases). Germline values: CDR1 LGHNA, CDR2 YNFKEQ. Trimming stripped 1 base from V and 3 bases from J, with 9 bases between. The CDR3 contains 14 residues. The CDR3 sequence: CASSQGGGDYGYTF. DNA of the CDR3: TGTGCCAGCAGCCAAGGGGGAGGGGACTATGGCTACACCTTC.

J is TRBJ2-5 and V is TRBV7-2; D is undetermined. Trimming left V 1 base short and J 0 bases short, with 6 bases between. The germline V gene has CDR1 SGHTA and CDR2 FQGNSA. The CDR3 has 14 amino acids. DNA of the CDR3: TGTGCCAGCAGCTTAGGAGGCTACCAAGAGACCCAGTACTTC. It encodes CASSLGGYQETQYF. Filled out from reference TRBV7-2 and TRBJ2-5, the complete variable domain reads GAGVSQSPSNKVTEKGKDVELRCDPISGHTALYWYRQSLGQGLEFLIYFQGNSAPDKSGLPSDRFSAERTGGSVSTLTIQRTQQEDSAVYLCASSLGGYQETQYFGPGTRLLVL.

This sequence joins TRBV5-4 and TRBJ2-7, with D possibly matching TRBD2 (5 bases). Trimming cost V 0 bases and J 6 bases, with 7 bases left between them. The CDR3 has 12 amino acids. CDR1 is SGHNT and CDR2 is YYREEE in the germline V gene (reference sequence). CDR3 amino acids: CASSLDEGEQYF. The CDR3 DNA reads as TGTGCCAGCAGCTTGGATGAGGGCGAGCAGTACTTC.

V gene TRBV7-2 combines with J gene TRBJ2-7; 13 bases are a match to TRBD2. This CDR3 region has 15 residues. Germline CDR1 and CDR2: SGHTA and FQGNSA. With 5 bases clipped from V and 7 bases from J, the junction kept 8 bases outside the gene matches. The CDR3 loop is CASSPRTSGSGEQYF. The CDR3 nucleotides are TGTGCCAGCAGCCCCAGGACTAGCGGGAGTGGGGAGCAGTACTTC. Complete variable domain (other parts from reference TRBV7-2 and TRBJ2-7): GAGVSQSPSNKVTEKGKDVELRCDPISGHTALYWYRQSLGQGLEFLIYFQGNSAPDKSGLPSDRFSAERTGGSVSTLTIQRTQQEDSAVYLCASSPRTSGSGEQYFGPGTRLTVT.

At least ten counts were recorded for this clone. J is TRBJ1-5 and V is TRBV18; 10 positions agree with TRBD1. This CDR3 spans 15 amino acids. The germline gives CDR1 KGHSH, CDR2 LQKENI. The ends lost 4 bases at V and 4 bases at J; junction bases unmatched: 4. As DNA, the CDR3 is TGTGCCAGCTCACAACCGGGACAGGGGAATCAGCCCCAGCATTTT. Translation: CASSQPGQGNQPQHF.

The J gene is TRBJ2-3, the V gene TRBV7-9; TRBD1 agrees at 7 bases. The trim removed 2 bases at V and 4 bases at J, leaving 9 bases unmatched. Per the germline V gene, CDR1 is SEHNR and CDR2 is FQNEAQ (reference sequence). The CDR3 runs to 16 residues. DNA for the CDR3: TGTGCCAGCAGCTTATTGGGGACAGCAGTCGCAGATACGCAGTATTTT. This codes for CASSLLGTAVADTQYF.

The rearrangement uses TRBV9 and TRBJ2-7; 7 nucleotides line up with TRBD1. Looked up from germline, CDR1 is SGDLS and CDR2 is YYNGEE. V trimming: 0 bases; J trimming: 4 bases; junction bases outside the gene matches: 4. There are 14 residues in the CDR3. The CDR3 loop is CASSVEDRRYEQYF. In DNA form, the CDR3 reads TGTGCCAGCAGCGTAGAGGACAGGCGGTACGAGCAGTACTTC.